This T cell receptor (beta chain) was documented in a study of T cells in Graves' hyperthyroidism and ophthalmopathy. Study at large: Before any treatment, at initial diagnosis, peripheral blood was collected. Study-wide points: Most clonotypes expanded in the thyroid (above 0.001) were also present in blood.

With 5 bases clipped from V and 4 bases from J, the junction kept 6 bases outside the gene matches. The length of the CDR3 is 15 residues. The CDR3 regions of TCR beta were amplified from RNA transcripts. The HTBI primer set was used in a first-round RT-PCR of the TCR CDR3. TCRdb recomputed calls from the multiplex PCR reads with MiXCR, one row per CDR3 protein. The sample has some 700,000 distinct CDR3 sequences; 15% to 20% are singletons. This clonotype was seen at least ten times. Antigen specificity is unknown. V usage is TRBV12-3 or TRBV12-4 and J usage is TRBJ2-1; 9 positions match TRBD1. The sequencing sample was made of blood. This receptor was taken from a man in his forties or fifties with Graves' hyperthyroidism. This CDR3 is CASSGGQGPYNEQFF. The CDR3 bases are TGTGCCAGCAGTGGGGGACAGGGCCCTTACAATGAGCAGTTCTTC.